This T cell receptor beta chain was recovered during a study of T cell repertoires in cytomegalovirus infection. Study overall: CMV infection together with matching HLA type was indicated by public TCR beta signatures.

Concerning this clonotype: Its antigen is still unknown.

TCRdb called the reads again in MiXCR, with one record for every CDR3 protein. The table includes some 450,000 distinct CDR3 sequences, roughly a third detected once. The CDR3 covers 15 residues. With 7 bases removed from V and 8 bases from J, the gap between germline ends came to 23 bases. Germline CDR1 MNHEY, CDR2 SMNVEV (reference sequence). Overall study results and limits: Predominance within the ex vivo response was attributable to HLA-C-restricted CMV-specific TCR beta clonotypes. Frequencies of public TCR beta families were cumulated, and this identified carriers of CMV plus the relevant HLA.

This chain connects TRBV27 to TRBJ1-2; D possibly corresponds to TRBD1 (6 bases). Sequences were obtained from PBMCs. The clonotype comes from a human donor in good health (CMV status not recorded). Some clones in this sample may be carry-over from other donors' samples. The CDR3 region is CASTPLRGQLEGYTF. As DNA, the CDR3 is TGTGCCAGCACCCCCCTACGCGGACAGCTAGAGGGCTACACCTTC.